The 28 T cell receptor beta chains listed next were all sequenced from one sample in a study of blood T cell repertoires in COVID-19. TCRdb keeps only in-frame clones here, not all; method: immunoSEQ multiplex PCR. The sample contains 200,000 to 300,000 clones, approximately 85% of which appear only once. Sequencing was carried out using peripheral blood. The receptors come from a man aged 50 to 60 with acute or convalescent COVID-19.

The CDR3 is CAGGGQGNQPQHF. Here the CDR3 DNA reads TGTGCCGGGGGGGGACAGGGCAATCAGCCCCAGCATTTT. This sequence joins TRBV6-6 and TRBJ1-5, with 8 positions matching TRBD1. The CDR3 covers 13 residues. In germline, CDR1 is MNHNY, CDR2 SVGAGI (reference sequence). V trimming: 11 bases; J trimming: 2 bases; junction bases outside the gene matches: 5.

This clone was counted a few times. The CDR3 DNA reads as TGTGCCAGCAGGGAGGACGGGAACACTGAAGCTTTCTTT. Protein: CASREDGNTEAFF. The chain uses TRBV2 and TRBJ1-1; D gene unclear. The ends were cut back, 6 bases at V and 1 base at J, with 9 bases in the middle. The CDR3 has 13 amino acids. Per the germline V gene, CDR1 is SNHLY and CDR2 is FYNNEI. Using reference TRBV2 and TRBJ1-1 for the parts outside the CDR3, the full variable domain is EPEVTQTPSHQVTQMGQEVILRCVPISNHLYFYWYRQILGQKVEFLVSFYNNEISEKSEIFDDQFSVERPDGSNFTLKIRSTKLEDSAMYFCASREDGNTEAFFGQGTRLTVV.

The chain is built from TRBV2 and TRBJ1-6; TRBD1 agrees at 7 bases. The CDR3 is 13 amino acids. In germline, CDR1 is SNHLY, CDR2 FYNNEI. The V and J ends lost 5 bases and 17 bases, in that order; junction bases with no gene match: 12. The CDR3 here is CASSPTGLPSIHF. CDR3 nucleotide sequence: TGTGCCAGCAGTCCGACAGGGCTACCCTCTATCCACTTT. The whole variable domain, remainder taken from reference TRBV2 and TRBJ1-6, is EPEVTQTPSHQVTQMGQEVILRCVPISNHLYFYWYRQILGQKVEFLVSFYNNEISEKSEIFDDQFSVERPDGSNFTLKIRSTKLEDSAMYFCASSPTGLPSIHFGNGTRLTVT.

The chain combines TRBV6-1 with TRBJ1-3, with D unresolved. Germline V CDR1 and CDR2: MNHNS, SASEGT. V lost 1 base to trimming and J lost 3 bases, with 13 bases between them. The CDR3 spans 16 residues. The CDR3 loop reads CASSEDVGVGGNTIYF. The CDR3 nucleotides are TGTGCCAGCAGTGAAGACGTCGGGGTAGGTGGAAACACCATATATTTT.

This clone has more than one count but fewer than ten. The CDR3 DNA sequence: TGTGCTAGTGGTGACAGGACGAACACCGGGGAGCTGTTTTTT. Translation gives CASGDRTNTGELFF. The chain uses TRBV12-5 and TRBJ2-2, with D maybe TRBD1 (6 bases). V lost 5 bases, J lost 0 bases, and 7 bases lay in between. Germline assignment: CDR1 LGHNT and CDR2 FRNRAP. The CDR3 contains 14 residues. The variable domain in full, with the rest retrieved from reference TRBV12-5 and TRBJ2-2, is DARVTQTPRHKVTEMGQEVTMRCQPILGHNTVFWYRQTMMQGLELLAYFRNRAPLDDSGMPKDRFSAEMPDATLATLKIQPSEPRDSAVYFCASGDRTNTGELFFGEGSRLTVL.

The rearrangement links TRBV28 to TRBJ1-1; D remains ambiguous. With 4 bases removed from V and 0 bases from J, the gap between germline ends came to 15 bases. CDR1 and CDR2 (germline): MDHEN, SYDVKM. The CDR3 totals 16 residues. CDR3 in amino acids: CASSSLGGRMNTEAFF. As DNA, the CDR3 is TGTGCCAGCAGTTCCCTAGGCGGCAGAATGAACACTGAAGCTTTCTTT.

This rearrangement joins TRBV5-1 to TRBJ1-1, with D perhaps TRBD1 (6 bases). Trimming shortened V by 0 bases and J by 8 bases, and 17 bases separated the two germline ends. The V gene's germline CDR1 is SGHRS and CDR2 YFSETQ. The CDR3 totals 15 residues. CDR3 DNA: TGCGCCAGCAGCTTGGGGGGTGGACAGCGTAACGAAGCTTTCTTT. Its protein is CASSLGGGQRNEAFF. Based on the CDR3 plus reference TRBV5-1 and TRBJ1-1, the full variable domain is KAGVTQTPRYLIKTRGQQVTLSCSPISGHRSVSWYQQTPGQGLQFLFEYFSETQRNKGNFPGRFSGRQFSNSRSEMNVSTLELGDSALYLCASSLGGGQRNEAFFGQGTRLTVV.

Here the CDR3 reads CAWSVLPGPLHF. Here the CDR3 DNA reads TGTGCCTGGAGTGTACTCCCAGGACCCCTCCACTTT. This chain joins TRBV30 and TRBJ1-6, with D hard to call. Germline V CDR1 and CDR2: GTSNPN, SVGIG (reference sequence). This CDR3 contains 12 residues. The V end was cut by 0 bases, the J end by 12 bases, with 9 bases between.

The chain employs TRBV11-1 and TRBJ1-2, with D perhaps matching TRBD1 (6 bases). The V end lost 2 bases, the J end lost 8 bases, and 9 bases lay between the germline ends. The CDR3 is made up of 12 amino acids. The germline V gene has CDR1 SGHAT and CDR2 FQDESV (reference sequence). The CDR3 nucleotides read TGTGCCAGCAGCTTATCAGGGGACGGCTACACCTTC. Residues: CASSLSGDGYTF.

V is TRBV3-1 (or the pseudogene TRBV3-2) and J is TRBJ1-2; 10 positions match TRBD1. J lost 3 bases, V lost 3 bases, and 4 bases had no gene match. The CDR3 totals 15 residues. Looked up from germline, CDR1 is LGHDT and CDR2 is YNNKEL (reference sequence). The CDR3 reads CASSHLGQGDYGYTF. The CDR3, as DNA: TGTGCCAGCAGCCACCTCGGACAGGGGGACTATGGCTACACCTTC.

The J gene is TRBJ1-3, the V gene TRBV6-1, with D perhaps matching TRBD1 (5 bases). CDR3 length: 16 amino acids. CDR1 MNHNS and CDR2 SASEGT come from the germline V gene. The ends were cut back, 0 bases at V and 5 bases at J, with 14 bases in the middle. CDR3 nucleotides: TGTGCCAGCAGTGAAGCGGGGACTCGCGATAGAAACACCATATATTTT. Its translation is CASSEAGTRDRNTIYF.

The chain combines TRBV3-1 (or the pseudogene TRBV3-2) with TRBJ2-1; 7 nucleotides line up with TRBD1. Germline CDR1 reads LGHDT; CDR2 reads YNNKEL (reference sequence). This CDR3 has 15 amino acids. V dropped 4 bases and J dropped 1; count of bases not matched to a gene: 4. The CDR3: CASSPRTGSYNEQFF. The CDR3 bases are TGTGCCAGCAGCCCCAGGACAGGTTCCTACAATGAGCAGTTCTTC.

This chain joins TRBV27 and TRBJ1-2; D is undetermined. Looked up from germline, CDR1 is MNHEY and CDR2 is SMNVEV (reference sequence). Trimming stripped 2 bases from V and 3 bases from J, with 7 bases between. This CDR3 comprises 13 residues. In DNA, the CDR3 is TGTGCCAGCAGTTTAACGTCAGACTATGGCTACACCTTC. It encodes CASSLTSDYGYTF.

V is TRBV7-9 and J is TRBJ2-1, with 11 positions matching TRBD2. The CDR3 sequence is 19 residues long. Germline V lookup: CDR1 SEHNR, CDR2 FQNEAQ (reference sequence). V was clipped by 7 bases and J by 0 bases; unmatched bases: 14. The CDR3 region has the DNA TGTGCCAGCATCGCGAAGGGACTAGCGGATAGCTTCTCCTACAATGAGCAGTTCTTC. Protein product: CASIAKGLADSFSYNEQFF. Full variable domain (outside the CDR3, taken from reference TRBV7-9 and TRBJ2-1): DTGVSQNPRHKITKRGQNVTFRCDPISEHNRLYWYRQTLGQGPEFLTYFQNEAQLEKSRLLSDRFSAERPKGSFSTLEIQRTEQGDSAMYLCASIAKGLADSFSYNEQFFGPGTRLTVL.

This clone was counted only a few times. The CDR3 DNA reads as TGTGCCAGCAACCCCGGGACAGCGAACACTGAAGCTTTCTTT. Its protein product is CASNPGTANTEAFF. The chain recombines TRBV11-3 with TRBJ1-1, with TRBD1 identical over 7 bases. Trimming at V came to 7 bases and at J to 1 base, leaving 6 bases not matched to a gene. The CDR3 sequence is 14 residues long. Germline values: CDR1 SGHNT, CDR2 YENEEA.

The chain couples TRBV7-2 to TRBJ1-2; the match to TRBD1 covers 9 bases. The CDR3 is made up of 16 amino acids. Trimming took 5 bases from V and 0 from J; bases not matched to a gene: 7. Germline V lookup: CDR1 SGHTA, CDR2 FQGNSA. CDR3 in DNA: TGTGCCAGCAGCCGTACTCGGACAGGGGCTAACTATGGCTACACCTTC. Amino acids: CASSRTRTGANYGYTF.

This chain links TRBV9 with TRBJ2-7, with TRBD2 as a possible D gene (6 bases). The CDR3 length is 17 residues. V lost 4 bases, J lost 1 base, and 21 bases lay in between. Germline V CDR1 and CDR2: SGDLS, YYNGEE. In DNA, the CDR3 is TGTGCCAGCAGCCCTGGACCCGTCGGGAGTTCTTCCTACGAGCAGTACTTC. This translates into CASSPGPVGSSSYEQYF.

The rearrangement uses TRBV7-9 and TRBJ2-5, with TRBD1 matching 9 bases. The germline CDR1 and CDR2 sequences are SEHNR and FQNEAQ (reference sequence). V trimming: 5 bases; J trimming: 4 bases; junction bases outside the gene matches: 5. This CDR3 has 14 amino acids. CDR3 DNA sequence: TGTGCCAGCAGCCAAGACAGGGGGAGAGAGACCCAGTACTTC. Protein sequence: CASSQDRGRETQYF.

This sequence joins TRBV11-2 and TRBJ2-7; 7 bases line up with TRBD1. Germline V CDR1 and CDR2: SGHAT, FQNNGV. The CDR3 totals 13 residues. V lost 5 bases to trimming and J lost 4 bases; unmatched junction nucleotides: 5. CDR3 loop: CASSPTGRYEQYF. The CDR3 DNA reads TGTGCCAGCAGCCCGACAGGGCGTTACGAGCAGTACTTC.

DNA for the CDR3: TGTGCCAGCAGCTTAGCTGATCAGCCCCAGCATTTT. As protein: CASSLADQPQHF. J is TRBJ1-5 and V is TRBV11-3; D uncertain. The CDR3 loop spans 12 amino acids. Per the germline V gene, CDR1 is SGHNT and CDR2 is YENEEA. V was clipped by 1 base and J by 5 bases, with 3 bases between them.

The gene calls are TRBV19 and TRBJ2-1, with 11 bases identical to TRBD2. Germline values: CDR1 LNHDA, CDR2 SQIVND (reference sequence). This CDR3 spans 17 amino acids. V dropped 6 bases and J dropped 1; count of bases not matched to a gene: 8. Here the CDR3 reads CASSIPTSGGSYNEQFF. The CDR3 region has the DNA TGTGCCAGTAGCATACCTACTAGCGGGGGATCCTACAATGAGCAGTTCTTC.

In this sample, this clone turned up once. The rearrangement uses TRBV7-9 and TRBJ1-3; D is undetermined. The germline V gene encodes CDR1 SEHNR and CDR2 FQNEAQ (reference sequence). The V end lost 2 bases, the J end lost 0 bases, and 11 bases lay between the germline ends. The CDR3 is 16 residues long. The CDR3 is CASSLFSVFSGNTIYF. The CDR3 DNA sequence: TGTGCCAGCAGCTTATTCAGCGTATTCTCTGGAAACACCATATATTTT. Supplemented by reference TRBV7-9 and TRBJ1-3, the full variable domain reads DTGVSQNPRHKITKRGQNVTFRCDPISEHNRLYWYRQTLGQGPEFLTYFQNEAQLEKSRLLSDRFSAERPKGSFSTLEIQRTEQGDSAMYLCASSLFSVFSGNTIYFGEGSWLTVV.

CDR3 DNA: TGTGCCAGCAGCTCCCGACAGGGAAGCTCCTACGAGCAGTACTTC. It is translated as CASSSRQGSSYEQYF. V is TRBV7-9 and J is TRBJ2-7; 7 bases align to TRBD1. The CDR3 runs 15 residues. CDR1 and CDR2 (germline): SEHNR, FQNEAQ (reference sequence). The V gene end was trimmed by 4 bases and the J gene end by 0 bases; junction bases not matched to a gene: 6.

The chain combines TRBV5-1 with TRBJ1-1; the D gene is possibly TRBD1 (6 bases). This CDR3 has 13 residues. CDR1 is SGHRS, CDR2 YFSETQ, per germline. Trimming stripped 4 bases from V and 1 base from J, with 8 bases between. The CDR3 protein is CASSQTGNTEAFF. DNA for the CDR3: TGCGCCAGCAGCCAGACAGGGAACACTGAAGCTTTCTTT.

V and J are TRBV7-6 and TRBJ1-5, with 10 positions matching TRBD1. V lost 5 bases to trimming and J lost 4 bases; unmatched junction nucleotides: 2. This CDR3 comprises 14 residues. CDR1 SGHVS and CDR2 FNYEAQ come from the germline V gene. The CDR3 sequence is CASSPGQGNQPQHF. The CDR3 DNA sequence: TGTGCCAGCAGCCCGGGACAGGGGAATCAGCCCCAGCATTTT.

This clone appeared once. The chain employs TRBV10-1 and TRBJ2-7; D gene unclear. Germline assignment: CDR1 WNHNN and CDR2 SYGVQD (reference sequence). The CDR3 is 13 amino acids. Trimming removed 2 bases from V and 2 bases from J, with 7 bases in between. The CDR3 nucleotides read TGCGCCAGCAGTGAGCAGCGTGCCTACGAGCAGTACTTC. Translated, it gives CASSEQRAYEQYF.

This chain uses TRBV20-1 with TRBJ2-5; 7 bases agree with TRBD2. Germline V lookup: CDR1 DFQATT, CDR2 SNEGSKA (reference sequence). J lost 4 bases, V lost 3 bases, and 11 bases had no gene match. The CDR3 contains 15 residues. CDR3 DNA sequence: TGCAGTGCTAGTTTGGCGGGAGATGCGGCAGAGACCCAGTACTTC. Translating gives CSASLAGDAAETQYF.

The CDR3 loop reads CATSVSSGGGRFTDTQYF. The CDR3 DNA follows: TGTGCCACCAGTGTATCTAGCGGGGGGGGCCGCTTCACAGATACGCAGTATTTT. The chain links TRBV24-1 to TRBJ2-3; 12 positions match TRBD2. Trimming at V came to 5 bases and at J to 2 bases, leaving 10 bases not matched to a gene. The CDR3 is 18 residues long. CDR1 KGHDR and CDR2 SFDVKD come from the germline V gene.